These 5 T cell receptor beta chains share one sample of origin, sequenced in a study of shared clonotypes between healthy human individuals. Method: immunoSEQ multiplex PCR; TCRdb's copy keeps in-frame clones and lacks some. Seen here are around 2,000,000 clones, approximately 94% observed once, and the top ten hold about 1.8%. Positive CCR7 selection of CD45RO-negative cells yielded the naive CD8 cells, and terminally differentiated effector memory CD45RA+ cells were excluded. The sequencing sample was made of naive CD8+ T cells from PBMCs. The origin of the receptors is a man aged 18-30 years in good health. Some clones in this sample may be carry-over from other donors' samples.

This sequence joins TRBV15 and TRBJ2-1, with 13 bases aligning to TRBD2. Germline assignment: CDR1 LNHNV and CDR2 YYDKDF (reference sequence). The V segment lost 4 bases and the J segment 6 bases; nucleotides outside the gene matches: 9. There are 17 residues in the CDR3. The CDR3 region is CATSTYKGLAGPNEQFF. CDR3 DNA: TGTGCCACCAGCACCTACAAGGGACTAGCGGGGCCCAATGAGCAGTTCTTC.

The chain employs TRBV6-1 and TRBJ2-7; no clear D gene. Germline CDR1 MNHNS, CDR2 SASEGT. The CDR3 sequence is 14 residues long. The V and J ends lost 6 bases and 2 bases respectively, with 14 bases between them. For the CDR3, the DNA is TGTGCCAGCAGATCTGGCCCACCCACCTACGAGCAGTACTTC. It specifies CASRSGPPTYEQYF.

The chain uses TRBV5-1 and TRBJ2-1; 8 nucleotides line up with TRBD2. The CDR3 extends over 15 amino acids. Trimming removed 4 bases from V and 7 bases from J; junction bases left unmatched: 10. The V gene's germline CDR1 is SGHRS and CDR2 YFSETQ. CDR3 region: CASSRTSGGENEQFF. For the CDR3, the DNA is TGCGCCAGCAGCCGAACTAGCGGAGGGGAGAATGAGCAGTTCTTC.

A few counts support this clone. V and J are TRBV30 and TRBJ1-1, with D hard to call. The CDR3 covers 16 residues. Germline lookup yields CDR1 GTSNPN and CDR2 SVGIG (reference sequence). This CDR3 is CASIRAQPEMRTEAFF. The CDR3 region has the DNA TGTGCTTCAATTAGGGCTCAGCCCGAGATGCGCACTGAAGCTTTCTTT.

J is TRBJ2-3 and V is TRBV28, with 7 positions matching TRBD2. Trimming cost V 3 bases and J 6 bases; bases outside gene matches: 9. CDR3 length equals 15 residues. Germline loops: CDR1 MDHEN, CDR2 SYDVKM. The CDR3: CASSFRGSGSDTQYF. CDR3 DNA sequence: TGTGCCAGCAGTTTCCGCGGGAGTGGTTCGGATACGCAGTATTTT.